This entry concerns a single T cell receptor (beta chain). Its matching antigen is unknown. As for treatment: oral pan-JAK inhibitor, 5-10 mg twice daily. Extracted RNA was reverse transcribed into cDNA, the sequencing template. TCRdb's table, derived via immunoSEQ multiplex PCR, lists solely in-frame clones and lacks some. This sample has over 150,000 clones, with less than 70% found just once. CDR3 length: 14 amino acids. The V and J ends lost 6 bases and 6 bases respectively, with 12 bases between them. CDR1 is SGHAT, CDR2 FQNNGV, per germline. This entry comes from a study of CD8+ T cells in alopecia areata. Study information: Those treated were given oral tofacitinib at 5 to 10 mg twice daily. Study-wide results and limits: Higher clonality was seen in lesional scalp than in normal scalp, especially in alopecia totalis/universalis. In scalp and blood during tofacitinib, many expanded lesional clones persisted. The study found tofacitinib significantly decreased scalp clonality and expanded CD8+ clones among the top 100.

The origin of this receptor is a human donor with alopecia areata. This specimen was CD4+ T cells sorted from blood, taken at week 24, from a patient treated with tofacitinib. This rearrangement joins TRBV11-2 to TRBJ1-6; possibly TRBD1 for D (5 bases). The DNA for the CDR3 is TGTGCCAGCAGGAAAGGGACCCCTAATTCACCCCTCCACTTT. This gives the protein CASRKGTPNSPLHF.